The present T cell receptor (beta chain) was sequenced within a study of shared clonotypes between healthy human individuals. General study points: Compared with memory subsets, naive subsets generally had larger estimated richness. Non-shared clonotypes displayed generation probabilities falling below those of clonotypes present in all four donors.

It was at deep level that the assay was run. Per the original data handling: Junction-only immunoSEQ data arrived without quality scores, meaning filtering differed. Produced via immunoSEQ multiplex PCR; TCRdb's table is partial and in-frame only. The V and J calls and clone size come from that table; D and trimming were worked out from the DNA. The sample includes around 2,000,000 clones, roughly 94% seen only once; the top ten take 0.85% to 1.3%. Notes on this clone: Its antigen is undetermined.

Naive CD8 cells, CD45RO-negative and positively selected for CCR7, excluded terminally differentiated effector memory CD45RA+ cells. Sequenced input: naive CD8+ T cells sorted from blood. This receptor was identified in a young man in good health.

This chain's CDR3 is CAISEGTITSNYGYTF. The CDR3 region has the DNA TGTGCCATCAGTGAAGGAACCATAACTTCGAACTATGGCTACACCTTC. The rearrangement joins TRBV10-3 to TRBJ1-2, with D unclear. Germline V lookup: CDR1 ENHRY, CDR2 SYGVKD. The CDR3 runs to 16 residues. Trimming removed 3 bases at V and 2 bases at J, with 16 bases between.